The clone carrying this TCR beta chain occurred once. These data are taken from a study of blood T cell repertoires in COVID-19. Turning to the study itself: The origin of the acute and convalescent COVID-19 samples was the United States, Italy and Spain. From T cells, B-cell-depleted T cells, or PBMCs came the material, which was cDNA or gDNA.

In the original processing: Cell counts per sample came from amplifying reference gene primers. Sequencing used immunoSEQ multiplex PCR; TCRdb keeps in-frame clones, though not all of them. V and J calls and clone size follow that table, whereas D and trimming were derived from the DNA. The repertoire includes about 120,000 clones, more than 75% of them detected once, and approximately 2.3% sits in the top ten. This CDR3 is built from 14 residues. Per germline, CDR1 SGHDT and CDR2 YYEEEE. The ends were cut back, 1 base at V and 1 base at J, with 7 bases in the middle. This receptor was obtained from a woman between 50 and 59 years old with acute or convalescent COVID-19. The V gene is TRBV5-6, the J gene TRBJ2-3; D call uncertain. The sample was peripheral blood. CDR3 region: CASSLQVGTDTQYF. The DNA of the CDR3 is TGTGCCAGCAGCTTGCAGGTGGGCACAGATACGCAGTATTTT.